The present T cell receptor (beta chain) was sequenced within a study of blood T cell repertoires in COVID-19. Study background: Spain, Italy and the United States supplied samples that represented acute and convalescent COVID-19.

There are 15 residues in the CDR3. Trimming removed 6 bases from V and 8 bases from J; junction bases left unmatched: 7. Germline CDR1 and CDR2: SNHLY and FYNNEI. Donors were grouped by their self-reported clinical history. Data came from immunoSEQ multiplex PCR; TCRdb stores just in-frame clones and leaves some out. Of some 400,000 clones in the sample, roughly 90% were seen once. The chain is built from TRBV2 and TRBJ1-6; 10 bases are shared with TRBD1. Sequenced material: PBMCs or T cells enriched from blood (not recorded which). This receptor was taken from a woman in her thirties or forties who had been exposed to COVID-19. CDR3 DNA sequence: TGTGCCAGCAGACCCGGGACAGGGGACCATTCACCCCTCCACTTT. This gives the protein CASRPGTGDHSPLHF.